The rows below give T cell receptor beta chains drawn from one sample of a study of cytomegalovirus exposure and HLA in healthy donors. Assay: immunoSEQ multiplex PCR; the TCRdb copy retains only in-frame clones and omits some. The sample records 240,000 or so clones, about 80% being singletons. Specimen: PBMCs. The origin of the receptors is a woman aged 60-70 years in good health and CMV-seropositive. Each CDR3 is given with its conserved first and last residue. D genes are given only for firm matches.

d_call	v_call	cdr3_length	j_call	cdr3_nt	cdr3_aa
-	TRBV13	15	TRBJ2-5	TGTGCCAGCAGCTCCCGGCGTGCAGGGCGAGAGACCCAGTACTTC	CASSSRRAGRETQYF
TRBD1	TRBV7-9	17	TRBJ2-2	TGTGCCAGCAGTCCTAAGTACCGGGACAGGAGAACCGGGGAGCTGTTTTTT	CASSPKYRDRRTGELFF
-	TRBV5-5	15	TRBJ1-5	TGTGCCAGCAGCTTGGAGCACGGAGGGAGGACGCCCCAGCATTTT	CASSLEHGGRTPQHF
TRBD2	TRBV29-1	13	TRBJ2-7	TGCAGCGTCCGGACTAGCGGGAGCTACGAGCAGTACTTC	CSVRTSGSYEQYF
TRBD2	TRBV11-2	18	TRBJ2-1	TGTGCCAGCAGCTTCCCCGGGACTAGCGGGAGAACCTACAATGAGCAGTTCTTC	CASSFPGTSGRTYNEQFF
TRBD2	TRBV18	17	TRBJ2-5	TGTGCCAGCTCACCACCCCTAGCGGGAGAGGCTGAGGAGACCCAGTACTTC	CASSPPLAGEAEETQYF
-	TRBV29-1	13	TRBJ2-7	TGCAGCGTTGTACGACTAGGGAACTACGAGCAGTACTTC	CSVVRLGNYEQYF
-	TRBV11-2	14	TRBJ2-1	TGTGCCAGCATCTTGGGGGGTTCCTACAATGAGCAGTTCTTC	CASILGGSYNEQFF
-	TRBV6-5	16	TRBJ1-1	TGTGCCAGCAGTTACTCAAGGAGGGGTCGAGGCGCTGAAGCTTTCTTT	CASSYSRRGRGAEAFF
-	TRBV28	17	TRBJ2-2	TGTGCCAGCAGCCCACGGGTGCGAGTTTTTAACACCGGGGAGCTGTTTTTT	CASSPRVRVFNTGELFF
-	TRBV28	17	TRBJ2-3	TGTGCCAGCTTCCCCTACCGACAGGCCTCCTGCACAGATACGCAGTATTTT	CASFPYRQASCTDTQYF
TRBD1	TRBV15	15	TRBJ1-3	TGTGCCACCAGCTCACGGACAGGGAGTGGAAACACCATATATTTT	CATSSRTGSGNTIYF
-	TRBV25-1	15	TRBJ2-1	TGTGCCAGCACAAAAGAAGGGGGGGCGTACAATGAGCAGTTCTTC	CASTKEGGAYNEQFF
-	TRBV7-9	13	TRBJ1-2	TGTGCCAGCAGCTTAGCCGGGGGGGATGGCTACACCTTC	CASSLAGGDGYTF
TRBD1	TRBV2	13	TRBJ1-1	TGTGCCAGCAGTGATGGCAGGGGGCTGGAAGCTTTCTTT	CASSDGRGLEAFF
TRBD1	TRBV19	15	TRBJ2-2	TGTGCCAGTAAACCGGGACAGGGGAACACCGGGGAGCTGTTTTTT	CASKPGQGNTGELFF
-	TRBV4-2	13	TRBJ1-2	TGTGCCAGCAGCCATGCCAGGGGATATGGCTACACCTTC	CASSHARGYGYTF